What follows are 27 T cell receptor beta chains derived from one specimen sequenced in a study of identical twins. TCRdb analysed the 5' RACE reads with MiXCR anew, one entry per CDR3 protein. Here the sample spans around 510,000 distinct CDR3 sequences, 14% being singletons. This sample was also put to use in a study of yellow fever vaccine responses in identical twins.

The sequenced sample consisted of CD4+ T cells sorted from blood. The receptor source for this set is a woman in her late teens or twenties in good health.

The rearrangement joins TRBV19 to TRBJ1-1; D remains unclear. Germline CDR1 LNHDA, CDR2 SQIVND (reference sequence). V was pared by 7 bases and J by 0 bases, with 18 bases between. The CDR3 has 16 amino acids. The chain's CDR3 is CASTSRARAMNTEAFF. The CDR3 DNA sequence: TGTGCCAGTACCTCCCGGGCACGAGCAATGAACACTGAAGCTTTCTTT. The complete variable domain, with remaining parts taken from reference TRBV19 and TRBJ1-1, reads DGGITQSPKYLFRKEGQNVTLSCEQNLNHDAMYWYRQDPGQGLRLIYYSQIVNDFQKGDIAEGYSVSREKKESFPLTVTSAQKNPTAFYLCASTSRARAMNTEAFFGQGTRLTVV.

This chain uses TRBV5-1 with TRBJ2-1; 7 bases are shared with TRBD1. Germline lookup yields CDR1 SGHRS and CDR2 YFSETQ. The CDR3 runs to 14 residues. With 4 bases clipped from V and 2 bases from J, the junction kept 3 bases outside the gene matches. CDR3 sequence: CASSPDRPYNEQFF. The CDR3 DNA reads as TGCGCCAGCAGCCCGGACAGGCCCTACAATGAGCAGTTCTTC.

This clonotype has only a few counts. The rearrangement links TRBV3-1 to TRBJ2-4; possibly TRBD1 for D (6 bases). The ends were cut back, 4 bases at V and 8 bases at J, with 12 bases in the middle. There are 13 residues in the CDR3. CDR1 and CDR2 (germline): LGHDT, YNNKEL (reference sequence). CDR3 amino acids: CASSPDRLDIQYF. The CDR3 DNA is TGTGCCAGCAGCCCCGACAGGTTAGACATTCAGTACTTC.

The J gene is TRBJ2-3, the V gene TRBV12-3 or TRBV12-4, with D maybe TRBD1 (5 bases). Trimming took off 3 bases at V and 2 bases at J, with 9 bases between the two ends. The CDR3 runs to 14 residues. In nucleotides, the CDR3 is TGTGCCAGCAGTTTGGTGGGGCCCACAGATACGCAGTATTTT. Protein product: CASSLVGPTDTQYF.

This clonotype appeared many times. The chain uses TRBV7-2 and TRBJ2-1; tentatively, D is TRBD1 (5 bases). The germline V gene encodes CDR1 SGHTA and CDR2 FQGNSA. The CDR3 runs to 14 residues. Trimming removed 6 bases from V and 5 bases from J, with 14 bases in between. The CDR3 spells CASSFRVGHNEQFF. In nucleotides, the CDR3 is TGTGCCAGCAGTTTCAGGGTTGGGCACAATGAGCAGTTCTTC.

The genes are TRBV20-1 and TRBJ2-3; 9 bases map to TRBD2. This CDR3 has 13 amino acids. Germline V gene sequence: CDR1 DFQATT, CDR2 SNEGSKA (reference sequence). The CDR3 loop reads CSAGGGATDTQYF. CDR3 DNA sequence: TGCAGCGCGGGGGGGGGGGCGACAGATACGCAGTATTTT.

This chain uses TRBV30 with TRBJ2-7, with no clear D. V was pared by 0 bases and J by 2 bases, with 8 bases between. The CDR3 consists of 13 residues. Germline loops: CDR1 GTSNPN, CDR2 SVGIG (reference sequence). CDR3 sequence: CAWSVTVTYEQYF. The DNA for the CDR3 is TGTGCCTGGAGTGTTACAGTAACCTACGAGCAGTACTTC.

This chain joins TRBV18 and TRBJ2-1; no definite D call. The CDR3 consists of 16 residues. Germline V CDR1 and CDR2: KGHSH, LQKENI. Trimming took 1 base from V and 1 from J, leaving 11 bases between them. CDR3 in DNA: TGTGCCAGCTCACCACAAGCCGGGCGGTCCTACAATGAGCAGTTCTTC. This sequence encodes CASSPQAGRSYNEQFF.

The CDR3 DNA is TGTGCCAGCTCACTGGACAGGGGATCTGAGACCCAGTACTTC. Protein product: CASSLDRGSETQYF. V is TRBV18 and J is TRBJ2-5; TRBD1 matches 9 bases. CDR1 is KGHSH and CDR2 is LQKENI in the germline V gene. The junction had 5 bases not matched to a gene; V was cut back by 4 bases and J by 5 bases. The CDR3 contains 14 residues.

This clonotype was counted a few times. CDR3 nucleotide sequence: TGTGCCAGCAGCAAGCGGACAGGGAGTTTGAAGGCTAGTGAGACCCAGTACTTC. This codes for CASSKRTGSLKASETQYF. The chain is built from TRBV11-2 and TRBJ2-5; 8 bases agree with TRBD1. Germline values: CDR1 SGHAT, CDR2 FQNNGV. The ends lost 5 bases at V and 5 bases at J; junction bases unmatched: 19. The CDR3 runs 18 residues.

V gene TRBV12-5 combines with J gene TRBJ2-7; possibly TRBD2 for D (5 bases). V shed 5 bases and J shed 2 bases, with 10 bases lying between them. Germline CDR1 and CDR2: LGHNT and FRNRAP. This CDR3 comprises 13 residues. CDR3 sequence reads: CASGLSGTYEQYF. Written as DNA, the CDR3 is TGTGCTAGTGGTCTCTCGGGAACCTACGAGCAGTACTTC.

This clonotype was observed a few times. V is TRBV9 and J is TRBJ2-5; TRBD1 aligns across 8 bases. V shed 6 bases and J 2 bases; nucleotides not matched to a gene: 9. CDR1 is SGDLS, CDR2 YYNGEE, per germline. CDR3 length equals 15 residues. The CDR3 nucleotides read TGTGCCAGCACTCGCTGGACAGGGCGGCAAGAGACCCAGTACTTC. Protein product: CASTRWTGRQETQYF.

This clonotype came up many times. The rearrangement uses TRBV12-3 or TRBV12-4 and TRBJ2-1; D not resolved. This CDR3 is 12 amino acids long. Trimming cost V 5 bases and J 8 bases, with 10 bases left between them. In DNA, the CDR3 is TGTGCCAGCAGTATCAGGTGGGATGAGCAGTTCTTC. Translation gives CASSIRWDEQFF.

The table lists this clonotype with a few counts. The chain has TRBV7-2 and TRBJ1-1, with a possible D match to TRBD1 (5 bases). This CDR3 is built from 15 residues. Germline lookup yields CDR1 SGHTA and CDR2 FQGNSA. The V gene lost 2 bases and the J gene lost 1 base, with 11 bases spanning the gap. CDR3 loop: CASSLLSTANTEAFF. CDR3 bases: TGTGCCAGCAGCTTACTGTCGACAGCGAACACTGAAGCTTTCTTT.

This clonotype was seen only a few times. The chain is built from TRBV29-1 and TRBJ2-5; D is tentatively TRBD1 or TRBD2 (6 bases each). V was shortened by 6 bases and J by 2 bases, with 13 bases between the two germline ends. The germline CDR1 and CDR2 sequences are SQVTM and ANQGSEA. The CDR3 length is 13 residues. The CDR3 loop is CSVQRGVQETQYF. In DNA form, the CDR3 reads TGCAGCGTCCAGAGGGGGGTACAAGAGACCCAGTACTTC. The whole variable domain, remainder taken from reference TRBV29-1 and TRBJ2-5, is SAVISQKPSRDICQRGTSLTIQCQVDSQVTMMFWYRQQPGQSLTLIATANQGSEATYESGFVIDKFPISRPNLTFSTLTVSNMSPEDSSIYLCSVQRGVQETQYFGPGTRLLVL.

The sample holds many counts of this clonotype. V and J are TRBV3-1 and TRBJ2-5; D might be TRBD1 (6 bases). V lost 1 base and J lost 2, with 11 bases in between. The germline V gene has CDR1 LGHDT and CDR2 YNNKEL (reference sequence). This CDR3 has 15 amino acids. This CDR3 reads CASSQGTAKQETQYF. For the CDR3, the DNA is TGTGCCAGCAGCCAAGGGACAGCCAAACAAGAGACCCAGTACTTC.

This clonotype was seen repeatedly, ten times or more. This chain uses TRBV5-1 with TRBJ2-5; a possible D gene is TRBD1 (7 bases). Trimming left V 0 bases short and J 1 base short, with 13 bases between. This CDR3 is built from 16 residues. Germline CDR1 is SGHRS and CDR2 is YFSETQ. The CDR3 here is CASSLGGQGGQETQYF. The CDR3 DNA is TGCGCCAGCAGCTTGGGAGGTCAGGGGGGCCAAGAGACCCAGTACTTC. The complete variable domain, with remaining parts taken from reference TRBV5-1 and TRBJ2-5, reads KAGVTQTPRYLIKTRGQQVTLSCSPISGHRSVSWYQQTPGQGLQFLFEYFSETQRNKGNFPGRFSGRQFSNSRSEMNVSTLELGDSALYLCASSLGGQGGQETQYFGPGTRLLVL.

The chain combines TRBV3-1 with TRBJ2-1; possible D gene TRBD1, 6 bases. Germline CDR1 is LGHDT and CDR2 is YNNKEL (reference sequence). V lost 4 bases and J lost 7, with 11 bases in between. The length of the CDR3 is 13 residues. CDR3 bases: TGTGCCAGCAGCCCGGGGACATCTAATGAGCAGTTCTTC. Protein product: CASSPGTSNEQFF.

The CDR3 region is CASSLLDRNNQPQHF. CDR3 DNA sequence: TGTGCCAGCAGCTTATTGGACCGAAACAATCAGCCCCAGCATTTT. This chain uses TRBV7-2 with TRBJ1-5; D remains unclear. The CDR3 sequence is 15 residues long. Trimming took 2 bases from V and 3 from J, leaving 11 bases between them. CDR1 and CDR2 (germline): SGHTA, FQGNSA.

This clonotype was counted between two and nine times. The chain has TRBV20-1 and TRBJ2-5, with 10 bases identical to TRBD1. The CDR3 has 15 residues. V trimming: 6 bases; J trimming: 0 bases; junction bases outside the gene matches: 7. CDR1 DFQATT and CDR2 SNEGSKA come from the germline V gene (reference sequence). CDR3 loop: CSATGTGAYQETQYF. The CDR3 nucleotides read TGCAGTGCCACAGGGACAGGGGCTTACCAAGAGACCCAGTACTTC.

This clonotype was seen a handful of times. This chain links TRBV19 with TRBJ1-4; D perhaps matches TRBD1 (6 bases). The CDR3 spans 14 residues. V dropped 6 bases and J dropped 5 bases, with 13 bases sitting between them. The germline CDR1 and CDR2 sequences are LNHDA and SQIVND (reference sequence). The chain's CDR3 is CASRHRDRNEKLFF. The CDR3 DNA sequence: TGTGCCAGTAGACACAGGGATCGGAATGAAAAACTGTTTTTT. Filled out from reference TRBV19 and TRBJ1-4, the complete variable domain reads DGGITQSPKYLFRKEGQNVTLSCEQNLNHDAMYWYRQDPGQGLRLIYYSQIVNDFQKGDIAEGYSVSREKKESFPLTVTSAQKNPTAFYLCASRHRDRNEKLFFGSGTQLSVL.

The V and J genes are TRBV4-2 and TRBJ2-7, with D perhaps TRBD1 (6 bases). CDR1 and CDR2 (germline): LGHNA, YNFKEQ. This CDR3 spans 20 amino acids. Deletions cut 2 bases from V and 6 bases from J, with 32 bases between. The CDR3 region has the DNA TGTGCCAGCAGCCAAACGCCTCCGGGACATGACTACGATAGTCGAATCGAGCAGTACTTC. Translated: CASSQTPPGHDYDSRIEQYF.

This clonotype came up a few times. The V and J genes are TRBV12-3 or TRBV12-4 and TRBJ2-7; 9 nucleotides line up with TRBD1. Trimming cost V 3 bases and J 0 bases; bases outside gene matches: 6. The CDR3 runs to 16 residues. The CDR3 is CASSFGWGQGSYEQYF. Written as DNA, the CDR3 is TGTGCCAGCAGTTTCGGCTGGGGACAGGGCTCCTACGAGCAGTACTTC.

Here the CDR3 reads CSARAPVSSYEQYF. In nucleotides, the CDR3 is TGCAGTGCTAGAGCGCCAGTTAGCTCCTACGAGCAGTACTTC. This chain uses TRBV20-1 with TRBJ2-7, with D unresolved. Trimming took 1 base from V and 0 from J, leaving 10 bases between them. This CDR3 contains 14 residues. Germline lookup yields CDR1 DFQATT and CDR2 SNEGSKA (reference sequence).

This clonotype was recorded at least ten times. J is TRBJ2-1 and V is TRBV9; 9 bases are shared with TRBD2. The CDR3 is made up of 17 amino acids. The germline V gene has CDR1 SGDLS and CDR2 YYNGEE. J gave up 6 bases and V 0 bases, and 10 bases lay outside the gene matches. Here the CDR3 DNA reads TGTGCCAGCAGCGTAGCGGCTAGCGGGATACTCGGCAATGAGCAGTTCTTC. It is translated as CASSVAASGILGNEQFF.

This clonotype was recorded at least ten times. The chain is built from TRBV12-3 or TRBV12-4 and TRBJ1-2; 9 bases are a match to TRBD1. This CDR3 comprises 15 residues. Trimming at V came to 3 bases and at J to 3 bases, leaving 5 bases not matched to a gene. The CDR3 nucleotides are TGTGCCAGCAGTTTCGGGGACAGGGAGTACTATGGCTACACCTTC. Residues: CASSFGDREYYGYTF.

The CDR3 DNA follows: TGTGCTAGTGGAGCAAGCGGGACGGGGGAGCAGTTCTTC. Its protein is CASGASGTGEQFF. The chain has TRBV12-5 and TRBJ2-1; 7 bases are shared with TRBD2. This CDR3 region has 13 residues. Germline CDR1 LGHNT, CDR2 FRNRAP. With 6 bases clipped from V and 10 bases from J, the junction kept 9 bases outside the gene matches.